The entry below gives a single T cell receptor beta chain sequence along with its context. The target antigen is unknown. The germline V gene encodes CDR1 MGHDK and CDR2 SYGVNS. Trimming took off 2 bases at V and 5 bases at J, with 15 bases between the two ends. This CDR3 comprises 16 residues. Scientists ran DNA taken from cultured CD4+ T cells through the Oncomine TCR Beta short-read assay for sequencing. Cultures of CD4+ T cells served as the source for extracting genomic DNA. Each CDR3 protein is one row after TCRdb ran MiXCR on the PCR reads. Of just over 9,500 distinct CDR3 sequences in the sample, approximately 70% were seen once. This entry is derived from a study of vaccination and CD4 T cells after COVID-19. Study-level information: Median draw time for post-COVID samples was roughly 100 days post-diagnosis (range 35 to 161).

Treatment given: approximately 9-day PBMC culture with coronavirus spike peptide pools or control peptides (ViraFEST assay). Replacement of half the medium with fresh IL-2 medium took place on days 3 and 7. The rearrangement links TRBV25-1 to TRBJ2-2, with D possibly called TRBD1 or TRBD2 (5 bases each). Sequenced material: CD4+ T cells from blood, cultured in vitro. This TCR was recovered from a human donor who had recovered from COVID-19. CDR3 sequence (DNA): TGTGCCAGCAGTGAAGGAGGACACCTGTGGACCGGGGAGCTGTTTTTT. Protein sequence: CASSEGGHLWTGELFF.